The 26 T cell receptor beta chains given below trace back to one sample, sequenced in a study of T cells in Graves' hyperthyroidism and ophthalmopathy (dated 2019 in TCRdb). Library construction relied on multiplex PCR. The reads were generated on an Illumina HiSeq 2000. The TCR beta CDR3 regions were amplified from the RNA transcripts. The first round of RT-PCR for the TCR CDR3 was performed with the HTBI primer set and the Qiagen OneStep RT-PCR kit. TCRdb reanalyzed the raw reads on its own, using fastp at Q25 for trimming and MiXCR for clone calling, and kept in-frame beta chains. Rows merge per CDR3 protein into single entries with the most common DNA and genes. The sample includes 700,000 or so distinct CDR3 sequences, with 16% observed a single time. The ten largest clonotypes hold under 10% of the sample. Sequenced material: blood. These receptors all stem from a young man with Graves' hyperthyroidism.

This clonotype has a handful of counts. The chain's CDR3 is CASSYRPLIELRTEAFF. The CDR3 DNA reads as TGTGCCAGCAGTTACCGTCCACTCATAGAGCTTCGCACTGAAGCTTTCTTT. This sequence joins TRBV6-2 or TRBV6-3 and TRBJ1-1; D gene uncertain. CDR1 MNHEY and CDR2 SVGEGT come from the germline V gene. The CDR3 is 17 amino acids. V lost 2 bases and J 4 bases, leaving 20 bases between the germline ends.

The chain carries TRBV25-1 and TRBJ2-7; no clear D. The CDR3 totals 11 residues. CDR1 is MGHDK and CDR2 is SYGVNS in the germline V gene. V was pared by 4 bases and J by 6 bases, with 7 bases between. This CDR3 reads CASSAGSEQYF. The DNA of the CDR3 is TGTGCCAGCAGTGCAGGCAGCGAGCAGTACTTC.

The CDR3 DNA reads as TGCAGTGCTCAGTTCGGGGGCATATACGAGCAGTACTTC. Protein product: CSAQFGGIYEQYF. The J gene is TRBJ2-7, the V gene TRBV20-1; either TRBD1 or TRBD2 may supply D (6 bases each). There are 13 residues in the CDR3. Trimming stripped 5 bases from V and 4 bases from J, with 15 bases between. Germline V gene lookup returns CDR1 DFQATT and CDR2 SNEGSKA (reference sequence).

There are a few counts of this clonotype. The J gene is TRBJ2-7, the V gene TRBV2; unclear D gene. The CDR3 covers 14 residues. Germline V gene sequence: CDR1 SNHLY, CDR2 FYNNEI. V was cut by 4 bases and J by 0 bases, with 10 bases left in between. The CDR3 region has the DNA TGTGCCAGCAGTGGCCGCAGCAGCTCCTACGAGCAGTACTTC. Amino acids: CASSGRSSSYEQYF.

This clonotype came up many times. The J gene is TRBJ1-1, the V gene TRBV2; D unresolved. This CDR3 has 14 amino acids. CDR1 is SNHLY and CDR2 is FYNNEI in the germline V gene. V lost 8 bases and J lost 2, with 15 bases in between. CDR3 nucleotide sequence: TGTGCCAGCGGTCGCCGGGTCATAAACACTGAAGCTTTCTTT. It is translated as CASGRRVINTEAFF.

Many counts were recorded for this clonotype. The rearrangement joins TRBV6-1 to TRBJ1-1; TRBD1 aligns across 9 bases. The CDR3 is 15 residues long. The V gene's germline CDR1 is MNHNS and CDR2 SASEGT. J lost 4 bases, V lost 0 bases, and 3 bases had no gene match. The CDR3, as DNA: TGTGCCAGCAGTGAAGCACAGGGGGCAGGCACTGAAGCTTTCTTT. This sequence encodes CASSEAQGAGTEAFF.

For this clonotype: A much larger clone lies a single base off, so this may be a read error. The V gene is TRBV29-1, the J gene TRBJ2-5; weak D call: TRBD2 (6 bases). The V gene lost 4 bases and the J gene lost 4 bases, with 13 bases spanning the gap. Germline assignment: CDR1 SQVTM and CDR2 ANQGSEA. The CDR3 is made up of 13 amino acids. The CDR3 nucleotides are TGCAGCGTTGCGGAGGGTCAGGGAGAGACCCAGTACTTC. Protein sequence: CSVAEGQGETQYF.

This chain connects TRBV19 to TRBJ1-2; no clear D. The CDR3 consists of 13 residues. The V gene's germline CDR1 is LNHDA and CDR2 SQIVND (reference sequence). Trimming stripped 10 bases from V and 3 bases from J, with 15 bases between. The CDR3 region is CATSVFLYYGYTF. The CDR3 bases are TGTGCCACCTCAGTGTTCCTTTACTATGGCTACACCTTC.

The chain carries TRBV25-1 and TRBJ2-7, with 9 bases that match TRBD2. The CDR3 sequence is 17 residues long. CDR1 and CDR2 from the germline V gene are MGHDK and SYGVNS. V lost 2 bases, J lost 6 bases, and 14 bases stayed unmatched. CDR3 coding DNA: TGTGCCAGCAGTGAAGAATTTGGAGCGGGAGGAAAGCTCGAGCAGTACTTC. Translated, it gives CASSEEFGAGGKLEQYF.

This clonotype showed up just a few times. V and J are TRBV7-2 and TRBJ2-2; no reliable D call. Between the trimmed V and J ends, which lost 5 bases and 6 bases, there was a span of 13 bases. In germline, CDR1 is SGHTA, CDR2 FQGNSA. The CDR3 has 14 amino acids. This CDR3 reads CASSVQSHAGELFF. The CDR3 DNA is TGTGCCAGCAGCGTGCAGAGTCACGCCGGGGAGCTGTTTTTT.

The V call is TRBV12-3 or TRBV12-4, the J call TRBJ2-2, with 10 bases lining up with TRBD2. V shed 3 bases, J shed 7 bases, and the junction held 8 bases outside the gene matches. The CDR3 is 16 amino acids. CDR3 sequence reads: CASSFGASGGIGELFF. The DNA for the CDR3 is TGTGCCAGCAGTTTCGGGGCTAGCGGGGGCATCGGGGAGCTGTTTTTT.

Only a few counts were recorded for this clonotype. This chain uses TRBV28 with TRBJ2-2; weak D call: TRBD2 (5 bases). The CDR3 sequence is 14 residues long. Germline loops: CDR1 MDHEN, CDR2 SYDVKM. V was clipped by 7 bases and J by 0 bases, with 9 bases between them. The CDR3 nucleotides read TGTGCCAGCACCTCGGGGTCGAACACCGGGGAGCTGTTTTTT. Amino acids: CASTSGSNTGELFF.

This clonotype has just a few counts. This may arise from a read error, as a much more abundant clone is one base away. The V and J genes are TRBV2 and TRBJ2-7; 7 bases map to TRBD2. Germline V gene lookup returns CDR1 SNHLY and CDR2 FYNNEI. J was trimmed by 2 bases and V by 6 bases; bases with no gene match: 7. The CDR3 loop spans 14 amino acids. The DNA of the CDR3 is TGTGCCAGCAGGAGGGAGGGAGGAGCCTACGAGCAGTACTTC. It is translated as CASRREGGAYEQYF.

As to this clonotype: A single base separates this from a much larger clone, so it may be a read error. CDR3 amino acids: CATTGGGSYEQHF. CDR3 sequence (DNA): TGTGCTACCACCGGGGGGGGTTCCTACGAGCAGCACTTC. V gene TRBV7-2 combines with J gene TRBJ2-7, with 8 bases matching TRBD2. This CDR3 spans 13 amino acids. Germline lookup yields CDR1 SGHTA and CDR2 FQGNSA.

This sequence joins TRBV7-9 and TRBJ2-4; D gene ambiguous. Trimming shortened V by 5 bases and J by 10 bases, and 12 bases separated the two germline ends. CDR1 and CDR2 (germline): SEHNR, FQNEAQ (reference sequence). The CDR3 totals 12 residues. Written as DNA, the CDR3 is TGTGCCAGCAGCACCACGGACGGGATTCAGTACTTC. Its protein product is CASSTTDGIQYF. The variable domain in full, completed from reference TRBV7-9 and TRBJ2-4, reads DTGVSQNPRHKITKRGQNVTFRCDPISEHNRLYWYRQTLGQGPEFLTYFQNEAQLEKSRLLSDRFSAERPKGSFSTLEIQRTEQGDSAMYLCASSTTDGIQYFGAGTRLSVL.

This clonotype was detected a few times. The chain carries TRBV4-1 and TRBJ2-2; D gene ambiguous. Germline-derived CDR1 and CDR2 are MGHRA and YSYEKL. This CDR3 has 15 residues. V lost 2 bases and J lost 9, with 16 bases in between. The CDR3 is CASSQLQNWNWELFF. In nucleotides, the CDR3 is TGCGCCAGCAGCCAATTACAAAACTGGAACTGGGAGCTGTTTTTT.

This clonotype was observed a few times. The DNA of the CDR3 is TGCAGTGCTAGGAGTAGTAGCGGGAGGGACAATGAGCAGTTCTTC. This translates into CSARSSSGRDNEQFF. The rearrangement uses TRBV20-1 and TRBJ2-1; 11 bases align to TRBD2. The CDR3 is 15 residues long. Germline V lookup: CDR1 DFQATT, CDR2 SNEGSKA (reference sequence). V shed 3 bases and J 5 bases; nucleotides not matched to a gene: 6.

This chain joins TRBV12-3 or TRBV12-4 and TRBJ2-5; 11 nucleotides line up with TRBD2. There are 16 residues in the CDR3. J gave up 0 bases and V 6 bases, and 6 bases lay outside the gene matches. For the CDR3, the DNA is TGTGCCAGCAGCCCGGGACTAGCGGATCACCAAGAGACCCAGTACTTC. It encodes CASSPGLADHQETQYF.

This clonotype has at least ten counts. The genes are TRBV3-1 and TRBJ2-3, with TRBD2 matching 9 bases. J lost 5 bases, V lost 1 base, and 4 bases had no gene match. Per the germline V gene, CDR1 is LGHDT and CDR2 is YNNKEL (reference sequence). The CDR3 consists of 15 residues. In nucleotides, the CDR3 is TGTGCCAGCAGCCAAGGACTAGCGGAAGGAGATACGCAGTATTTT. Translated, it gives CASSQGLAEGDTQYF.

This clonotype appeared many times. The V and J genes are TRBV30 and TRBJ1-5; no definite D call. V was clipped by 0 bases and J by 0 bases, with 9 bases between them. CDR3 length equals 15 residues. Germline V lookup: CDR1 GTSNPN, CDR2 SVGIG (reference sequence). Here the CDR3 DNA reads TGTGCCTGGAGTGTAGCAGGAGCTAGCAATCAGCCCCAGCATTTT. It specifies CAWSVAGASNQPQHF.

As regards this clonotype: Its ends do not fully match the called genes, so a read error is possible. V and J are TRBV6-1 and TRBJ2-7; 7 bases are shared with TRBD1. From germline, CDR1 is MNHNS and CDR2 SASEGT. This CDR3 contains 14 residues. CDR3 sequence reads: CASTNRGTGYDQYF. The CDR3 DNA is TGTGCCAGCACCAACAGGGGAACCGGCTACGATCAGTACTTC.

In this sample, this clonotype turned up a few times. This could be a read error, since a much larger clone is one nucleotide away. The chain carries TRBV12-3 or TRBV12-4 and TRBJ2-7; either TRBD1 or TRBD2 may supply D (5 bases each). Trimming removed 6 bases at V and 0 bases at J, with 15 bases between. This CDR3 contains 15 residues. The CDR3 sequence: CASSPMGRSSYEQYF. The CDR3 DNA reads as TGTGCCAGCAGCCCGATGGGACGCAGCTCCTACGAGCAGTACTTC.

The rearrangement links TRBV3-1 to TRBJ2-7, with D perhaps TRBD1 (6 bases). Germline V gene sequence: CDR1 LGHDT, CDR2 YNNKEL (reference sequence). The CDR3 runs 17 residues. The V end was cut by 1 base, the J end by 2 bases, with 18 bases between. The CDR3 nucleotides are TGTGCCAGCAGCCAAGTTTCCTTTCCGGGACAAACCTACGAGCAGTACTTC. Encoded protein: CASSQVSFPGQTYEQYF.

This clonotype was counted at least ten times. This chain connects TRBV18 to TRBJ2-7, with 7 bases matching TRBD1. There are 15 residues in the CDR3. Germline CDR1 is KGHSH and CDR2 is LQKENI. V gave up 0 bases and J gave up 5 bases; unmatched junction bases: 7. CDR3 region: CASSPPPGQENEQYF. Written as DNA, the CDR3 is TGTGCCAGCTCACCACCCCCAGGACAGGAAAACGAGCAGTACTTC.

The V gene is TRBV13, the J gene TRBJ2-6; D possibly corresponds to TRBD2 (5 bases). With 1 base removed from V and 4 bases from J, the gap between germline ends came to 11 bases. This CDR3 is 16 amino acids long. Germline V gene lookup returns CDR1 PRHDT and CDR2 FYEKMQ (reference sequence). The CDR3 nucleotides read TGTGCCAGCAGCTTAGATGGGCGGGCAGGGGCCAACGTCCTGACTTTC. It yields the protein CASSLDGRAGANVLTF.

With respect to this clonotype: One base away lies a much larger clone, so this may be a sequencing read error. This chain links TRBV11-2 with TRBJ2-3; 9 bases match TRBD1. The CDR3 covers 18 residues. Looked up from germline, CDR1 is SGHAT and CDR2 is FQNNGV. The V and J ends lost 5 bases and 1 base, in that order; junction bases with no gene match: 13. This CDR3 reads CASSQGTGMWVGTDTQYF. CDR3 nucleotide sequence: TGTGCCAGCAGCCAAGGGACAGGGATGTGGGTCGGCACAGATACGCAGTATTTT. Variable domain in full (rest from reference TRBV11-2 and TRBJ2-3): EAGVAQSPRYKIIEKRQSVAFWCNPISGHATLYWYQQILGQGPKLLIQFQNNGVVDDSQLPKDRFSAERLKGVDSTLKIQPAKLEDSAVYLCASSQGTGMWVGTDTQYFGPGTRLTVL.